Shown below are 20 T cell receptor beta chains from a single sample sequenced in a study of T-cell reconstitution after alpha-beta-depleted transplantation in children. Preparation of the TCRbeta library was carried out with unique molecular identifiers. TCRdb redid the calling of the PCR reads with MiXCR, one entry per CDR3 protein. The sample consists of about 420,000 distinct CDR3 sequences, about 17% of them appearing once. Sample: PBMCs, mostly from graft donor cells, taken 360 days after TCRalphabeta/CD19-depleted stem cell transplant. The source of these receptors is a boy under two years old who had a stem cell transplant for Wiskott-Aldrich syndrome, so the T cells may come from the graft donor.

The genes are TRBV7-2 and TRBJ2-7; the match to TRBD1 covers 10 bases. Per the germline V gene, CDR1 is SGHTA and CDR2 is FQGNSA. The CDR3 loop spans 16 amino acids. The J segment lost 2 bases and the V segment lost 3 bases, leaving 7 bases of the junction unmatched. CDR3 bases: TGTGCCAGCAGCTTTGGGCCGGGACAGGGGCCCTACGAGCAGTACTTC. This translates into CASSFGPGQGPYEQYF.

The chain joins TRBV6-5 to TRBJ2-2; unclear D gene. The V gene's germline CDR1 is MNHEY and CDR2 SVGAGI. Trimming took off 2 bases at V and 3 bases at J, with 13 bases between the two ends. The CDR3 runs 16 residues. CDR3 protein: CASSYGSRHHTGELFF. CDR3 coding DNA: TGTGCCAGCAGTTACGGTTCCCGACACCACACCGGGGAGCTGTTTTTT.

The rearrangement joins TRBV12-3 or TRBV12-4 to TRBJ2-5; D gene unclear. This CDR3 spans 11 amino acids. V lost 6 bases and J lost 7, with 9 bases in between. CDR3: CASRALGTQYF. The CDR3, as DNA: TGTGCCAGCAGGGCCTTGGGGACCCAGTACTTC.

This clonotype has only a few counts. This chain uses TRBV5-1 with TRBJ1-2, with TRBD1 identical over 7 bases. CDR3 length: 14 amino acids. In germline, CDR1 is SGHRS, CDR2 YFSETQ. J gave up 4 bases and V 2 bases, and 5 bases lay outside the gene matches. The CDR3 DNA reads TGCGCCAGCAGCTTCTTGGACAGGACCTATGGCTACACCTTC. Protein product: CASSFLDRTYGYTF.

This clonotype was detected only a few times. The rearrangement links TRBV12-3 or TRBV12-4 to TRBJ2-2, with D unclear. Trimming stripped 3 bases from V and 8 bases from J, with 10 bases between. The CDR3 is made up of 13 amino acids. DNA of the CDR3: TGTGCCAGCAGTTTTGGGTTTTGGGGGGAGCTGTTTTTT. Translated: CASSFGFWGELFF.

The chain uses TRBV7-2 and TRBJ2-3; D unclear. Deletions cut 3 bases from V and 2 bases from J, with 9 bases between. The CDR3 is 14 residues long. CDR1 and CDR2 from the germline V gene are SGHTA and FQGNSA. The CDR3 reads CASSFDSATDTQYF. Here the CDR3 DNA reads TGTGCCAGCAGCTTTGACTCCGCCACAGATACGCAGTATTTT.

Only a few counts were recorded for this clonotype. This chain links TRBV28 with TRBJ2-1, with 11 nucleotides matching TRBD2. The CDR3 length is 17 residues. The trim removed 6 bases at V and 0 bases at J, leaving 7 bases unmatched. Germline CDR1 MDHEN, CDR2 SYDVKM. The CDR3 region is CASRLAGVPSSYNEQFF. In nucleotides, the CDR3 is TGTGCCAGCAGACTAGCGGGAGTTCCCAGCTCCTACAATGAGCAGTTCTTC.

The genes are TRBV5-5 and TRBJ1-2; D remains unclear. Trimming took off 9 bases at V and 8 bases at J, with 20 bases between the two ends. CDR3 length: 13 residues. CDR1 and CDR2 (germline): SGHKS, YYEKEE (reference sequence). CDR3 sequence: CAMSPGLLCGYTF. CDR3 DNA: TGTGCCATGAGCCCCGGGCTCCTCTGCGGCTACACCTTC.

The chain joins TRBV29-1 to TRBJ2-3; D call uncertain. The germline gives CDR1 SQVTM, CDR2 ANQGSEA. Trimming removed 7 bases at V and 1 base at J, with 6 bases between. The length of the CDR3 is 11 residues. The DNA for the CDR3 is TGCAGCGGTACAGGCACAGATACGCAGTATTTT. It specifies CSGTGTDTQYF.

There are many counts of this clonotype. The J gene is TRBJ1-1, the V gene TRBV5-1; TRBD1 agrees at 12 bases. The CDR3 contains 15 residues. Per the germline V gene, CDR1 is SGHRS and CDR2 is YFSETQ. The V gene end was trimmed by 6 bases and the J gene end by 0 bases; junction bases not matched to a gene: 3. The CDR3 nucleotides are TGCGCCAGCACCGGGACAGGGGGCGTGAACACTGAAGCTTTCTTT. As protein: CASTGTGGVNTEAFF. Drawing the rest from reference TRBV5-1 and TRBJ1-1, the complete variable domain is KAGVTQTPRYLIKTRGQQVTLSCSPISGHRSVSWYQQTPGQGLQFLFEYFSETQRNKGNFPGRFSGRQFSNSRSEMNVSTLELGDSALYLCASTGTGGVNTEAFFGQGTRLTVV.

The rearrangement links TRBV4-3 to TRBJ2-4; 11 bases fit TRBD2. V trimming: 3 bases; J trimming: 0 bases; junction bases outside the gene matches: 4. Germline V gene lookup returns CDR1 LGHNA and CDR2 YSLEER. The CDR3 extends over 17 amino acids. CDR3 nucleotide sequence: TGCGCCAGCAGCCAGGGGACTAGCGGCATAGCCAAAAACATTCAGTACTTC. Its translation: CASSQGTSGIAKNIQYF.

This clonotype was found many times. The rearrangement links TRBV10-3 to TRBJ2-4; D gene ambiguous. Between the trimmed V and J ends, which lost 3 bases and 8 bases, there was a span of 14 bases. Germline values: CDR1 ENHRY, CDR2 SYGVKD. This CDR3 has 14 residues. CDR3 loop: CAISEPGPLDIQYF. DNA for the CDR3: TGTGCCATCAGTGAACCCGGACCTTTAGACATTCAGTACTTC.

The chain has TRBV20-1 and TRBJ2-4; D unresolved. There are 17 residues in the CDR3. V lost 2 bases to trimming and J lost 0 bases, with 17 bases between them. Germline assignment: CDR1 DFQATT and CDR2 SNEGSKA (reference sequence). CDR3 loop: CSARRPGPILAKNIQYF. The CDR3, as DNA: TGCAGTGCTAGACGGCCCGGCCCGATCCTAGCCAAAAACATTCAGTACTTC.

This clonotype was recorded at least ten times. V usage is TRBV6-2 or TRBV6-3 and J usage is TRBJ2-7; D unclear. CDR3 length equals 12 residues. Between the trimmed V and J ends, which lost 2 bases and 6 bases, there was a span of 8 bases. CDR1 and CDR2 from the germline V gene are MNHEY and SVGEGT. CDR3 nucleotides: TGTGCCAGCAGTTACCCCCTGGGCGAGCAGTACTTC. It codes for CASSYPLGEQYF.

This clonotype was detected a few times. This chain links TRBV6-5 with TRBJ2-6; D is unclear. Germline CDR1 and CDR2: MNHEY and SVGAGI. This CDR3 region has 17 residues. V was clipped by 2 bases and J by 0 bases, with 11 bases between them. CDR3 sequence: CASSYMGSLSGANVLTF. The CDR3 DNA reads as TGTGCCAGCAGTTACATGGGGTCCCTCTCTGGGGCCAACGTCCTGACTTTC.

V is TRBV5-6 and J is TRBJ2-5, with 13 bases lining up with TRBD2. V was clipped by 4 bases and J by 4 bases; unmatched bases: 4. The germline V gene has CDR1 SGHDT and CDR2 YYEEEE. The CDR3 contains 15 residues. The CDR3 region is CASSQRLAGGETQYF. Written as DNA, the CDR3 is TGTGCCAGCAGCCAACGACTAGCGGGAGGAGAGACCCAGTACTTC.

The CDR3 is CASSSWGAGPNVLTF. DNA of the CDR3: TGTGCCAGCAGCTCTTGGGGTGCGGGACCCAACGTCCTGACTTTC. The rearrangement uses TRBV7-9 and TRBJ2-6, with D maybe TRBD2 (6 bases). Germline CDR1 is SEHNR and CDR2 is FQNEAQ (reference sequence). The CDR3 runs 15 residues. The V end lost 4 bases, the J end lost 8 bases, and 15 bases lay between the germline ends.

This clonotype was observed a handful of times. The chain carries TRBV28 and TRBJ2-6; D not certain. V lost 7 bases and J lost 11, with 0 bases in between. Germline loops: CDR1 MDHEN, CDR2 SYDVKM. The CDR3 sequence is 8 residues long. This CDR3 reads CASNVLTF. The CDR3 DNA reads as TGTGCCAGCAACGTCCTGACTTTC.

This clonotype turned up a few times. This chain joins TRBV4-1 and TRBJ1-5; D gene uncertain. Per the germline V gene, CDR1 is MGHRA and CDR2 is YSYEKL. This CDR3 has 13 residues. V was shortened by 1 base and J by 6 bases, with 7 bases between the two germline ends. CDR3 sequence: CASSQVFVQPQHF. CDR3 nucleotides: TGCGCCAGCAGCCAAGTTTTTGTTCAGCCCCAGCATTTT.

The chain recombines TRBV7-9 with TRBJ1-1, with D perhaps matching TRBD1 (5 bases). Trimming pared 4 bases from V and 1 base from J, leaving 13 bases between. The CDR3 loop spans 15 amino acids. Looked up from germline, CDR1 is SEHNR and CDR2 is FQNEAQ (reference sequence). The CDR3 loop reads CASSSPAGENTEAFF. CDR3 nucleotides: TGTGCCAGCAGCTCGCCTGCGGGGGAGAACACTGAAGCTTTCTTT. Supplemented by reference TRBV7-9 and TRBJ1-1, the full variable domain reads DTGVSQNPRHKITKRGQNVTFRCDPISEHNRLYWYRQTLGQGPEFLTYFQNEAQLEKSRLLSDRFSAERPKGSFSTLEIQRTEQGDSAMYLCASSSPAGENTEAFFGQGTRLTVV.